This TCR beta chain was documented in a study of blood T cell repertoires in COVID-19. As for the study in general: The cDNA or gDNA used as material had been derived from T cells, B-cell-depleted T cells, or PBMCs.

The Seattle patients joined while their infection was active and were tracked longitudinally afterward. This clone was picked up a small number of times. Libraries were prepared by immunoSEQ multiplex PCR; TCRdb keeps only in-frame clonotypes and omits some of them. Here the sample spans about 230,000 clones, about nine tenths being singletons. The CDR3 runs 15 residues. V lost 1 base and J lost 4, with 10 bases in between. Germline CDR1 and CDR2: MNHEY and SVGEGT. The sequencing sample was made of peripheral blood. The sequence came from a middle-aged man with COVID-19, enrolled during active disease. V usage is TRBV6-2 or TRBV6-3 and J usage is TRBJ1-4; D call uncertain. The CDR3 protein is CASSYLAGGNEKLFF. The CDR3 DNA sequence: TGTGCCAGCAGTTACTTGGCGGGCGGTAATGAAAAACTGTTTTTT.